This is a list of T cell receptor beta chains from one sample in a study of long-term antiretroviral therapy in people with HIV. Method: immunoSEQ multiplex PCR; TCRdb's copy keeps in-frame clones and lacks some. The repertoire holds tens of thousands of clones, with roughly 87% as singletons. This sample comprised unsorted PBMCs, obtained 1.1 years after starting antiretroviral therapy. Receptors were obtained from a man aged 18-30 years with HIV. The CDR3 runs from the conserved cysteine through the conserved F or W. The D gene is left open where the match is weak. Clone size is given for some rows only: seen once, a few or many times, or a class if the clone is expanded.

CDR3 protein: CASSTASLTTSAQYF; V gene: TRBV28; clone size: NA; D gene: NA; J gene: TRBJ2-7
CDR3 protein: CASSRRLAAYNEQFF; V gene: TRBV19; clone size: NA; D gene: TRBD2; J gene: TRBJ2-1
CDR3 protein: CASSVTSGGTDEQFF; V gene: TRBV5-1; clone size: NA; D gene: TRBD2; J gene: TRBJ2-1
CDR3 protein: CASSRGQEGFF; V gene: TRBV5-6; clone size: NA; D gene: TRBD1; J gene: TRBJ2-1
CDR3 protein: CASSSPGASPRIEQYF; V gene: TRBV28; clone size: few; D gene: NA; J gene: TRBJ2-7
CDR3 protein: CASSLALAGAYNEQFF; V gene: TRBV7-9; clone size: NA; D gene: TRBD2; J gene: TRBJ2-1
CDR3 protein: CASSPPEGDRTNEKLFF; V gene: TRBV18; clone size: NA; D gene: NA; J gene: TRBJ1-4
CDR3 protein: CASSVGAGTLYYEQYF; V gene: TRBV9; clone size: NA; D gene: NA; J gene: TRBJ2-7
CDR3 protein: CASSVGQGTDTQYF; V gene: TRBV19; clone size: NA; D gene: TRBD1; J gene: TRBJ2-3
CDR3 protein: CSVLRNEKLFF; V gene: TRBV29-1; clone size: NA; D gene: NA; J gene: TRBJ1-4
CDR3 protein: CASSSDPARSYEQYF; V gene: TRBV5-1; clone size: NA; D gene: NA; J gene: TRBJ2-7
CDR3 protein: CASSTRGVDYNEQFF; V gene: TRBV6-5; clone size: NA; D gene: TRBD2; J gene: TRBJ2-1
CDR3 protein: CASKLAGGPGETQYF; V gene: TRBV6-1; clone size: NA; D gene: TRBD2; J gene: TRBJ2-5
CDR3 protein: CASSFGFGNQPQHF; V gene: TRBV28; clone size: NA; D gene: NA; J gene: TRBJ1-5
CDR3 protein: CASSPGHIGGNTIYF; V gene: TRBV11-2; clone size: NA; D gene: NA; J gene: TRBJ1-3
CDR3 protein: CASSHGLGYNEQFF; V gene: TRBV27; clone size: NA; D gene: TRBD2; J gene: TRBJ2-1
CDR3 protein: CASFVRRWFF; V gene: TRBV28; clone size: NA; D gene: NA; J gene: TRBJ2-1
CDR3 protein: CASSFGLAGNNEQFF; V gene: TRBV27; clone size: NA; D gene: TRBD2; J gene: TRBJ2-1
CDR3 protein: CATSGQGSNQPQHF; V gene: TRBV15; clone size: NA; D gene: NA; J gene: TRBJ1-5
CDR3 protein: CASSPNEVRRNQPQHF; V gene: TRBV16; clone size: NA; D gene: NA; J gene: TRBJ1-5
CDR3 protein: CASSLGRNQPQHF; V gene: TRBV11-2; clone size: few; D gene: NA; J gene: TRBJ1-5
CDR3 protein: CASSLVASVGNTQYF; V gene: TRBV5-1; clone size: NA; D gene: NA; J gene: TRBJ2-3
CDR3 protein: CASSGQGGEQYF; V gene: TRBV9; clone size: NA; D gene: TRBD1; J gene: TRBJ2-7
CDR3 protein: CASSVAKGTSYEQYF; V gene: TRBV9; clone size: NA; D gene: NA; J gene: TRBJ2-7
CDR3 protein: CASSDRVIGNTIYF; V gene: TRBV5-6; clone size: once; D gene: TRBD1; J gene: TRBJ1-3
CDR3 protein: CASSSTGDQETQYF; V gene: TRBV5-1; clone size: NA; D gene: TRBD1; J gene: TRBJ2-5
CDR3 protein: CASRSYGQGKQPQHF; V gene: TRBV6-1; clone size: NA; D gene: TRBD1; J gene: TRBJ1-5
CDR3 protein: CASSLGDRGYTIYF; V gene: TRBV5-6; clone size: NA; D gene: TRBD1; J gene: TRBJ1-3
CDR3 protein: CASSGAALRSYNEQFF; V gene: TRBV5-1; clone size: NA; D gene: NA; J gene: TRBJ2-1
CDR3 protein: CASSSPGTGWGGELFF; V gene: TRBV27; clone size: NA; D gene: TRBD1; J gene: TRBJ2-2
CDR3 protein: CASSTLAGGLETQYF; V gene: TRBV5-1; clone size: NA; D gene: TRBD2; J gene: TRBJ2-5
CDR3 protein: CACTLRGLNYGYTF; V gene: TRBV30; clone size: once; D gene: NA; J gene: TRBJ1-2
CDR3 protein: CASSRDRGRNTEAFF; V gene: TRBV2; clone size: NA; D gene: TRBD1; J gene: TRBJ1-1
CDR3 protein: CASSYSPSYEQYF; V gene: TRBV6-6; clone size: NA; D gene: NA; J gene: TRBJ2-7
CDR3 protein: CASSASTGNSGNTIYF; V gene: TRBV9; clone size: NA; D gene: NA; J gene: TRBJ1-3
CDR3 protein: CASSVTSGSYNEQFF; V gene: TRBV9; clone size: NA; D gene: TRBD2; J gene: TRBJ2-1
CDR3 protein: CASSLALRDFPLANEQYF; V gene: TRBV7-8; clone size: NA; D gene: NA; J gene: TRBJ2-7
CDR3 protein: CASSVSPNTEAFF; V gene: TRBV9; clone size: NA; D gene: NA; J gene: TRBJ1-1
CDR3 protein: CASSYSSVDSTDTQYF; V gene: TRBV6-6; clone size: few; D gene: NA; J gene: TRBJ2-3
CDR3 protein: CASSVPGPYWGNTIYF; V gene: TRBV11-2; clone size: NA; D gene: NA; J gene: TRBJ1-3
CDR3 protein: CASSLAVGGEQYF; V gene: TRBV11-2; clone size: once; D gene: TRBD2; J gene: TRBJ2-7
CDR3 protein: CASSQEPQYNEQFF; V gene: TRBV4-1; clone size: NA; D gene: NA; J gene: TRBJ2-1
CDR3 protein: CASSPPGGPNYGYTF; V gene: TRBV18; clone size: NA; D gene: TRBD1; J gene: TRBJ1-2
CDR3 protein: CSAPRDSLQYF; V gene: TRBV20-1; clone size: NA; D gene: TRBD1; J gene: TRBJ2-7
CDR3 protein: CASSVGSASSYNEQFF; V gene: TRBV9; clone size: NA; D gene: NA; J gene: TRBJ2-1